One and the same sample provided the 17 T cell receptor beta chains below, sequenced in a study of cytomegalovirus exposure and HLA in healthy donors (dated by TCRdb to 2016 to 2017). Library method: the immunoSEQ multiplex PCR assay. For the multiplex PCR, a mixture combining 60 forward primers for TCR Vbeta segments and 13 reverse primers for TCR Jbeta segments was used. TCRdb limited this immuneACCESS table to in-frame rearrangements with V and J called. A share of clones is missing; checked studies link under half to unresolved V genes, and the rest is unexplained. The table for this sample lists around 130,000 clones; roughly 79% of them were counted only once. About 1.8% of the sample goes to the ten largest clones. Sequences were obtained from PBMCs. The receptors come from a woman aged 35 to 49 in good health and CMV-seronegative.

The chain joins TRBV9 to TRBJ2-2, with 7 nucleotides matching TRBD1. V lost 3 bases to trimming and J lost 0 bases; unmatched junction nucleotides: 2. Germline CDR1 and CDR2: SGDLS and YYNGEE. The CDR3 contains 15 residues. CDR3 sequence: CASSAGQSNTGELFF. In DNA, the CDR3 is TGTGCCAGCAGCGCGGGACAGTCGAACACCGGGGAGCTGTTTTTT.

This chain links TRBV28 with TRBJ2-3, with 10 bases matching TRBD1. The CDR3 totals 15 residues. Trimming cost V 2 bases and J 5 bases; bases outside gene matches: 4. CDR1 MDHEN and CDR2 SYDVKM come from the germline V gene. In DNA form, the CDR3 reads TGTGCCAGCAGTTTAAGACAGGGGGCTGGAGATACGCAGTATTTT. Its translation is CASSLRQGAGDTQYF.

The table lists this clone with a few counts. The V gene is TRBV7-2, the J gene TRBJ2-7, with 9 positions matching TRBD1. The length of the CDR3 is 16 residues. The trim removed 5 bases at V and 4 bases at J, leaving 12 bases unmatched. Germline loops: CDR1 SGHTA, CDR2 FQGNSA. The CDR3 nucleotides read TGTGCCAGCAGCCCCCCGGGACAGGGAATTTGGTACGAGCAGTACTTC. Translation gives CASSPPGQGIWYEQYF.

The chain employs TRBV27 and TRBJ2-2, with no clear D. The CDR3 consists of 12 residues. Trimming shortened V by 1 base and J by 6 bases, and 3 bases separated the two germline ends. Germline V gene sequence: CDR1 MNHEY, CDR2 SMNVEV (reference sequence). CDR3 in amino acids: CASSLLAGELFF. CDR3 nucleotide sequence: TGTGCCAGCAGTTTATTAGCCGGGGAGCTGTTTTTT.

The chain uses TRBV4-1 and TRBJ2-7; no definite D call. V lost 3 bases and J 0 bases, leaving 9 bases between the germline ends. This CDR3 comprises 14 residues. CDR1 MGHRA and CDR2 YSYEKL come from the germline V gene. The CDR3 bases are TGCGCCAGCAGCCAGAAAGACAACTCCTACGAGCAGTACTTC. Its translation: CASSQKDNSYEQYF.

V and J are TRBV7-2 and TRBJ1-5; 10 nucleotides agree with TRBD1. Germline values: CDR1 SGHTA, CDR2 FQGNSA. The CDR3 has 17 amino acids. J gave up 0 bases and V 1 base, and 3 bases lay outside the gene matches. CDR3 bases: TGTGCCAGCAGCTTAGGGACAGGGGGAGGTAGCAATCAGCCCCAGCATTTT. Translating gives CASSLGTGGGSNQPQHF. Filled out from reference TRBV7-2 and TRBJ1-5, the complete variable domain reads GAGVSQSPSNKVTEKGKDVELRCDPISGHTALYWYRQSLGQGLEFLIYFQGNSAPDKSGLPSDRFSAERTGGSVSTLTIQRTQQEDSAVYLCASSLGTGGGSNQPQHFGDGTRLSIL.

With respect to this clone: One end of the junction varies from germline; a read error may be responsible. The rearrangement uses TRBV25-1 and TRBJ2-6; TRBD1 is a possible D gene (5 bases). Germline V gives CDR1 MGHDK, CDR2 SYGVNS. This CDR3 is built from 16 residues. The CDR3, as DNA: TGTGCCAGCAGTGAAGCCAGGTCCTCTGGGGCCAACGGCCTGACTTTC. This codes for CASSEARSSGANGLTF. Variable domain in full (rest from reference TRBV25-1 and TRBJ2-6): EADIYQTPRYLVIGTGKKITLECSQTMGHDKMYWYQQDPGMELHLIHYSYGVNSTEKGDLSSESTVSRIRTEHFPLTLESARPSHTSQYLCASSEARSSGANGLTFGAGSRLTVL.

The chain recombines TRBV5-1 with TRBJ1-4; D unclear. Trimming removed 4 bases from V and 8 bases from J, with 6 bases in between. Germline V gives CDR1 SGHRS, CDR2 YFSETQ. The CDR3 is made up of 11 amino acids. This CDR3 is CASSQNEKLFF. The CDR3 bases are TGCGCCAGCAGCCAGAACGAAAAACTGTTTTTT.

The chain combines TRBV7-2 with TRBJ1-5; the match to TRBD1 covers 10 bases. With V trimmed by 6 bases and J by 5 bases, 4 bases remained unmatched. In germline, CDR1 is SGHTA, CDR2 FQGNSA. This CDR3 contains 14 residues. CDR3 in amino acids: CASRQGTGDQPQHF. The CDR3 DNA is TGTGCCAGCAGACAGGGGACAGGGGATCAGCCCCAGCATTTT. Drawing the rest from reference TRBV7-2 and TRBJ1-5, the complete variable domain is GAGVSQSPSNKVTEKGKDVELRCDPISGHTALYWYRQSLGQGLEFLIYFQGNSAPDKSGLPSDRFSAERTGGSVSTLTIQRTQQEDSAVYLCASRQGTGDQPQHFGDGTRLSIL.

This chain's CDR3 is CASSVWREGDTQYF. For the CDR3, the DNA is TGTGCCAGCAGCGTGTGGAGGGAGGGGGATACGCAGTATTTT. V and J are TRBV9 and TRBJ2-3; 7 bases match TRBD2. From germline, CDR1 is SGDLS and CDR2 YYNGEE. CDR3 length equals 14 residues. The V segment lost 2 bases and the J segment 6 bases; nucleotides outside the gene matches: 6.

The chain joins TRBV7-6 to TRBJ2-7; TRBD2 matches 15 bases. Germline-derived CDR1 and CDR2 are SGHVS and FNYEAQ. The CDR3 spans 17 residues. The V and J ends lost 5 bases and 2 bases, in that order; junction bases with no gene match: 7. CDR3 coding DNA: TGTGCCAGCAGCCCTGGGACTAGCGGGAGGAAACCCTACGAGCAGTACTTC. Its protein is CASSPGTSGRKPYEQYF.

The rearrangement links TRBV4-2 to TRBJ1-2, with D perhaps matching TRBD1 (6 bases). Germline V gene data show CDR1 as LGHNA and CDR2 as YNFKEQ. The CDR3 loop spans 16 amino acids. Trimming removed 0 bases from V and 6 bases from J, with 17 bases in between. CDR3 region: CASSQESTGALDGYTF. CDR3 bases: TGTGCCAGCAGCCAAGAATCGACAGGTGCCCTTGATGGCTACACCTTC.

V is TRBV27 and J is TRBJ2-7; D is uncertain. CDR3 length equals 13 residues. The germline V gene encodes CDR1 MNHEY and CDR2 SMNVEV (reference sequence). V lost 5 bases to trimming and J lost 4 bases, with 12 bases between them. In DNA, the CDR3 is TGTGCCAGCAGTAACCCCCCCCGGTACGAGCAGTACTTC. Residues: CASSNPPRYEQYF.

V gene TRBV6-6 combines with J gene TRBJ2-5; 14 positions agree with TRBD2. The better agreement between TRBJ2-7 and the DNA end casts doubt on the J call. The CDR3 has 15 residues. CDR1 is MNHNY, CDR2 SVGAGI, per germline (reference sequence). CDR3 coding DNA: TGTGCCAGCAGGCCCGGGACTAGCGGGAGAGGCGAGCAGTACTTC. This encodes CASRPGTSGRGEQYF.

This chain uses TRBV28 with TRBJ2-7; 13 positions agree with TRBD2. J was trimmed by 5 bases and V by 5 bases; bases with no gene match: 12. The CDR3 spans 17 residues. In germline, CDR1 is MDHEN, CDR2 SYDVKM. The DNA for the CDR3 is TGTGCCAGCAGTGGTACTAGCGGGGGGGTCCGGGTCGACGAGCAGTACTTC. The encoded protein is CASSGTSGGVRVDEQYF.

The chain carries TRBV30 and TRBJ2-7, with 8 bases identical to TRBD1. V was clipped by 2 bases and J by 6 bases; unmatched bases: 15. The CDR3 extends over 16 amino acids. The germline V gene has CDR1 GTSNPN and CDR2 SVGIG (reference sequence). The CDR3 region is CAWSPTLSGGGVEQYF. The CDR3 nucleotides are TGTGCCTGGAGTCCAACCCTGTCAGGGGGCGGGGTCGAGCAGTACTTC.

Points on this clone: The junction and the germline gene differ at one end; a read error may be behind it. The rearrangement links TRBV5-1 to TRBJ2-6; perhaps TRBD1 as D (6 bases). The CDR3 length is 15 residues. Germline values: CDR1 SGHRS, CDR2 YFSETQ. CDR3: CASRSGESGANGLTF. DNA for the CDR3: TGCGCCAGCCGGTCAGGGGAATCTGGGGCCAACGGCCTGACTTTC.